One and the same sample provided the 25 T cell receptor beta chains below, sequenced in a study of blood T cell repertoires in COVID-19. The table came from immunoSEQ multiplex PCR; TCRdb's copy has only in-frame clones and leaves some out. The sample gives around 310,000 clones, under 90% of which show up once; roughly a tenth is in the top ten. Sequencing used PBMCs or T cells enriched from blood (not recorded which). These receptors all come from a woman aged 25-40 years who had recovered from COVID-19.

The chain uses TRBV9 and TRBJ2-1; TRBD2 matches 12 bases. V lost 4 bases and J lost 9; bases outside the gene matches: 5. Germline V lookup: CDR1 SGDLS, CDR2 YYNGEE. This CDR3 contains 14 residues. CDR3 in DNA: TGTGCCAGCAGCCCTAGCGGGAGGGATGGTGAGCAGTTCTTC. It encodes CASSPSGRDGEQFF. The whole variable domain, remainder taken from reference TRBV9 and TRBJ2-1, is DSGVTQTPKHLITATGQRVTLRCSPRSGDLSVYWYQQSLDQGLQFLIQYYNGEERAKGNILERFSAQQFPDLHSELNLSSLELGDSALYFCASSPSGRDGEQFFGPGTRLTVL.

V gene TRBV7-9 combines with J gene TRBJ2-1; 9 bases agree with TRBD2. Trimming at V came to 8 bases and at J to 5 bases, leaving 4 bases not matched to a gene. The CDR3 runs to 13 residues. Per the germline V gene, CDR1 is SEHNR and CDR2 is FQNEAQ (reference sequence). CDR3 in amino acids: CASPTSGDNEQFF. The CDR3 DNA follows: TGTGCCAGCCCGACTAGCGGTGACAATGAGCAGTTCTTC. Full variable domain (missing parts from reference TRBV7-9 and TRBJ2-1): DTGVSQNPRHKITKRGQNVTFRCDPISEHNRLYWYRQTLGQGPEFLTYFQNEAQLEKSRLLSDRFSAERPKGSFSTLEIQRTEQGDSAMYLCASPTSGDNEQFFGPGTRLTVL.

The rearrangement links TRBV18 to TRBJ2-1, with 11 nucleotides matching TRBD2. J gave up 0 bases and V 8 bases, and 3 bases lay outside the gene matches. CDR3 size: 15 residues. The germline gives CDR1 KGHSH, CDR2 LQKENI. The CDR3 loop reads CASTGLAGSYNEQFF. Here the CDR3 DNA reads TGTGCCAGCACTGGACTAGCGGGCTCCTACAATGAGCAGTTCTTC.

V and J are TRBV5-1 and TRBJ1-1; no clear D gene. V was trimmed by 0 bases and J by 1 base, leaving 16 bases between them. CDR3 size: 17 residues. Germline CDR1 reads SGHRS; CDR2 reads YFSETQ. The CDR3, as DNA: TGCGCCAGCAGCTTGGCAATTTTTGTCGAGGGGAACACTGAAGCTTTCTTT. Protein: CASSLAIFVEGNTEAFF.

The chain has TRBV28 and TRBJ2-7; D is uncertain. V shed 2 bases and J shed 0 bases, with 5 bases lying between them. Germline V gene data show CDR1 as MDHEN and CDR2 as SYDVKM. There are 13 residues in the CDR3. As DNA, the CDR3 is TGTGCCAGCAGTTTAGACACCTCCTACGAGCAGTACTTC. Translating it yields CASSLDTSYEQYF.

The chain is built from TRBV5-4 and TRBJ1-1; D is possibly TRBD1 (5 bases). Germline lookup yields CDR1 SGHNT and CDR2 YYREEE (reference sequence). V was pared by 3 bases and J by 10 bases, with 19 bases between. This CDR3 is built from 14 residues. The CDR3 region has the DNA TGTGCCAGCAGCTCCCCGGCGCGGGGGACGGTAGCTTTCTTT. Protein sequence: CASSSPARGTVAFF.

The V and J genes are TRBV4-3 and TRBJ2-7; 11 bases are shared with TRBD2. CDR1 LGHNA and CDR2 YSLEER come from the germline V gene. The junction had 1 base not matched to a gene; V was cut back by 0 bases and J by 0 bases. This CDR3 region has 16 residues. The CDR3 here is CASSQDTSGSSYEQYF. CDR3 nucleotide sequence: TGCGCCAGCAGCCAAGATACTAGCGGGAGCTCCTACGAGCAGTACTTC.

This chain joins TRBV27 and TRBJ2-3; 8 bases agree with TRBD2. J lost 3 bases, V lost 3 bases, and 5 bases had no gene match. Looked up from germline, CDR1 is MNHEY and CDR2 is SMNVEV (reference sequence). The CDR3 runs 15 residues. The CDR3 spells CASSFLAGRTDTQYF. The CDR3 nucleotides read TGTGCCAGCAGTTTCTTAGCGGGAAGGACAGATACGCAGTATTTT.

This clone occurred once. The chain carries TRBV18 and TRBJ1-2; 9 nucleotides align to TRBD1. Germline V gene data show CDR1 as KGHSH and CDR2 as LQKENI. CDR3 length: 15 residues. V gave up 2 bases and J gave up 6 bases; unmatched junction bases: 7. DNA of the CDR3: TGTGCCAGCTCACCAAGGACAGGGGACGGTCATGGCTACACCTTC. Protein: CASSPRTGDGHGYTF.

The CDR3 coding sequence is TGTGCCAGCAGCCAAGTATTGGGACTGATACAAGAGACCCAGTACTTC. This gives the protein CASSQVLGLIQETQYF. The genes are TRBV14 and TRBJ2-5; D is possibly TRBD2 (6 bases). Germline CDR1 and CDR2: SGHDN and FVKESK. CDR3 length: 16 residues. V was cut by 1 base and J by 2 bases, with 14 bases left in between. The whole variable domain, filled in from reference TRBV14 and TRBJ2-5, reads EAGVTQFPSHSVIEKGQTVTLRCDPISGHDNLYWYRRVMGKEIKFLLHFVKESKQDESGMPNNRFLAERTGGTYSTLKVQPAELEDSGVYFCASSQVLGLIQETQYFGPGTRLLVL.

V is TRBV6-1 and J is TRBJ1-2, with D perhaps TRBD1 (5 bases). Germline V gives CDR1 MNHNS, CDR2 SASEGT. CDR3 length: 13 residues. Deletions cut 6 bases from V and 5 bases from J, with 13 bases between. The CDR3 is CASSPQGTYGYTF. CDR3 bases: TGTGCCAGCAGCCCTCAGGGAACGTATGGCTACACCTTC.

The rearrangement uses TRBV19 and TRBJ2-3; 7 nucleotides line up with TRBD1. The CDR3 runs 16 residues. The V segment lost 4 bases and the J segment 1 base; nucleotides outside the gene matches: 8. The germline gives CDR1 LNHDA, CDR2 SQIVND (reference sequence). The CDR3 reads CASSTSRGFGTDTQYF. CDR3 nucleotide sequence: TGTGCCAGTAGTACATCCAGGGGGTTTGGCACAGATACGCAGTATTTT.

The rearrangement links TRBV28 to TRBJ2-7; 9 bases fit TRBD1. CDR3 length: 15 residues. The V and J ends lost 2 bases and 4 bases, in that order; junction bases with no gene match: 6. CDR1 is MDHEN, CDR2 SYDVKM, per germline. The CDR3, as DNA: TGTGCCAGCAGTTTAATGACAGGGGGGACGTACGAGCAGTACTTC. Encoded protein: CASSLMTGGTYEQYF.

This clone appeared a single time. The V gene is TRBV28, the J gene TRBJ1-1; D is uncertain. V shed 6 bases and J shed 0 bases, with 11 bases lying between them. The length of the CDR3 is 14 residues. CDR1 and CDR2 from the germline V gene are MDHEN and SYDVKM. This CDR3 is CASRLTELNTEAFF. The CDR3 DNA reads TGTGCCAGCAGACTCACAGAGCTGAACACTGAAGCTTTCTTT.

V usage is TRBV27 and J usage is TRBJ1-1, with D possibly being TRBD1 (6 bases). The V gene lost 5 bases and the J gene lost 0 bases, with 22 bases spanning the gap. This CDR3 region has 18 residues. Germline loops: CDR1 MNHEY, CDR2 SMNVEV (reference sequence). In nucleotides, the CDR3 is TGTGCCAGCAGTCCCTCTTACCTCGGGACATACATGAACACTGAAGCTTTCTTT. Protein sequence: CASSPSYLGTYMNTEAFF.

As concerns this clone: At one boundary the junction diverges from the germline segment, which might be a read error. The CDR3 here is CASSLARTYEQYF. The CDR3 DNA reads as TGTGCCAGCAGCCTAGCCAGGACCTACGAGCAGTACTTC. V gene TRBV7-2 combines with J gene TRBJ2-7, with D perhaps TRBD2 (5 bases). The CDR3 spans 13 residues. Germline CDR1 and CDR2: SGHTA and FQGNSA.

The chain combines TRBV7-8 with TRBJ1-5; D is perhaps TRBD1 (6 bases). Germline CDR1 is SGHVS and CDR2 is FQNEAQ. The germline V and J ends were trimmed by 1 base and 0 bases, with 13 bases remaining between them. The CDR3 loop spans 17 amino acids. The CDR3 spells CASSLETGYNSNQPQHF. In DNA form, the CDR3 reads TGTGCCAGCAGCTTAGAGACAGGCTATAATAGCAATCAGCCCCAGCATTTT.

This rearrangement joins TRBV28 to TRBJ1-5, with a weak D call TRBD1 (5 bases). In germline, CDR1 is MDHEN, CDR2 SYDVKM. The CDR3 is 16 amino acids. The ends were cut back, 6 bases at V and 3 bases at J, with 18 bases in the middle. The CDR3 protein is CASSPGVWGYNQPQHF. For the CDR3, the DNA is TGTGCCAGCAGCCCGGGGGTGTGGGGTTACAATCAGCCCCAGCATTTT.

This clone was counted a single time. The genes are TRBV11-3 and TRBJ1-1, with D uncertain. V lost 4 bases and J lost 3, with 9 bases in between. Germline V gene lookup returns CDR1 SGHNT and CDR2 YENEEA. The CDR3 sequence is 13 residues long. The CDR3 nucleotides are TGTGCCAGCAGCTCAAGCTTGGACACTGAAGCTTTCTTT. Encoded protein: CASSSSLDTEAFF.

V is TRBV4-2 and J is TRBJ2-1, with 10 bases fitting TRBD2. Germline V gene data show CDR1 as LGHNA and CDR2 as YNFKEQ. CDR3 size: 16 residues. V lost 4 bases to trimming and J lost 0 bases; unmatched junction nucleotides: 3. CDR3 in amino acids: CASSPLAGSSYNEQFF. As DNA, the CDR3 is TGTGCCAGCAGCCCACTAGCGGGGAGCTCCTACAATGAGCAGTTCTTC.

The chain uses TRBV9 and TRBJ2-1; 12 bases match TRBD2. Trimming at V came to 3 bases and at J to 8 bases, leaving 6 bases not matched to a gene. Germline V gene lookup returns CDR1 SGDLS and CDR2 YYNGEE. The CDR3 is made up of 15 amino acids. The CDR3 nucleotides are TGTGCCAGCAGCGGAACTAGCGGGAGGCAGGATGAGCAGTTCTTC. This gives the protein CASSGTSGRQDEQFF.

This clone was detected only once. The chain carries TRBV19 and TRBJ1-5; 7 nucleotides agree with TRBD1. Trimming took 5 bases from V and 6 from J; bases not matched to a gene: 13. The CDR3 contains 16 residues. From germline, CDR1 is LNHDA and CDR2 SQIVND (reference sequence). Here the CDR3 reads CASSPQTGLGVQPQHF. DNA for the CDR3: TGTGCCAGTAGTCCTCAGACAGGGTTAGGGGTTCAGCCCCAGCATTTT.

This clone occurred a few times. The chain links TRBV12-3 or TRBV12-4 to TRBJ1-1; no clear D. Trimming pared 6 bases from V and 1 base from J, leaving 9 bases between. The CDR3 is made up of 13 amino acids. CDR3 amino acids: CASRITANTEAFF. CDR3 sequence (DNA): TGTGCCAGCAGGATCACAGCGAACACTGAAGCTTTCTTT.

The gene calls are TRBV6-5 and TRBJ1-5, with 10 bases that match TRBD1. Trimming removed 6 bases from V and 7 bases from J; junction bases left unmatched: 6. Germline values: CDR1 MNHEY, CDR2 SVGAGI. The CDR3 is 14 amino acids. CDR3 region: CASSRQGAGQPQHF. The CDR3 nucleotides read TGTGCCAGCAGCCGACAGGGGGCTGGCCAGCCCCAGCATTTT.

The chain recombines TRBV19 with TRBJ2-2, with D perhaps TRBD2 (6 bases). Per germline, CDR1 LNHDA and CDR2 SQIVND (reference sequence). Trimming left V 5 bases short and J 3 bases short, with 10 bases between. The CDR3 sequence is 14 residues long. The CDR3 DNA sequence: TGTGCCAGTAGTCGGGAGTTTTACACCGGGGAGCTGTTTTTT. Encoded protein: CASSREFYTGELFF.